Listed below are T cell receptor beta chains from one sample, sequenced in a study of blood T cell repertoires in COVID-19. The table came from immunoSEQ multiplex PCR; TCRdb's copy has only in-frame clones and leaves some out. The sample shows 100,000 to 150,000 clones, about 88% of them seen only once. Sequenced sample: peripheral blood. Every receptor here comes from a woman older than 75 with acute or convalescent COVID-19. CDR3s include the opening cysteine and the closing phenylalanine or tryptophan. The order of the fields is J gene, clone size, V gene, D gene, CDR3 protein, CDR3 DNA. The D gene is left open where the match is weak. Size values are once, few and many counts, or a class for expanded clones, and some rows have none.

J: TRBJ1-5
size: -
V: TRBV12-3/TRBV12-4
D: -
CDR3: CASSLADLPRHF
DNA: TGTGCCAGCAGTTTGGCCGATCTGCCCCGGCATTTT

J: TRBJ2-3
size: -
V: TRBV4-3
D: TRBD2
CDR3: CASSRSGGSDTQYF
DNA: TGCGCCAGCAGCCGCAGCGGGGGTTCGGATACGCAGTATTTT

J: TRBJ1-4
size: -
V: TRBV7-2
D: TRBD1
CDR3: CASSPDRNEKLFF
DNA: TGTGCCAGCAGCCCGGACAGGAATGAAAAACTGTTTTTT

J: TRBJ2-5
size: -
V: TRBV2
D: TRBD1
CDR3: CASSGQGVKETQYF
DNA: TGTGCCAGCAGTGGACAGGGGGTTAAAGAGACCCAGTACTTC

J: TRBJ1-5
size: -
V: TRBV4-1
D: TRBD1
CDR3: CASSTNQGAVQPQHF
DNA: TGCGCCAGCAGCACCAATCAGGGGGCAGTTCAGCCCCAGCATTTT

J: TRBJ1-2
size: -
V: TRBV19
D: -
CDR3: CASTDGSGVGYTF
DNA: TGTGCCAGTACGGATGGGTCAGGGGTTGGCTACACCTTC

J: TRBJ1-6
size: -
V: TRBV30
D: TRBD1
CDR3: CAWRVGTVGDSPLHF
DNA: TGTGCCTGGAGGGTAGGGACAGTCGGGGACTCACCCCTCCACTTT

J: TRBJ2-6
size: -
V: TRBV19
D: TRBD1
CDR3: CASSKRVTGEGANVLTF
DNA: TGTGCCAGTAGTAAGAGAGTAACAGGGGAAGGGGCCAACGTCCTGACTTTC

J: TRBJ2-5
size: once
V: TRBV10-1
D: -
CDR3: CASSRQSGETQYF
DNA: TGCGCCAGCAGCCGCCAAAGCGGGGAGACCCAGTACTTC

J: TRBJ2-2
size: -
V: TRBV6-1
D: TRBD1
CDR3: CASRQGINTGELFF
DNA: TGTGCCAGCAGACAGGGGATTAACACCGGGGAGCTGTTTTTT

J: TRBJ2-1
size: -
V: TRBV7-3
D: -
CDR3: CASSLRGLAEYNEQFF
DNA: TGTGCCAGCAGCTTAAGGGGGCTAGCGGAGTACAATGAGCAGTTCTTC

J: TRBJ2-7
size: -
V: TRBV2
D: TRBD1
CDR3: CASSEVQGVWEQYF
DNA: TGTGCCAGCAGTGAAGTCCAGGGGGTTTGGGAGCAGTACTTC

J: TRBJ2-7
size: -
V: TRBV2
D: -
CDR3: CASTANAGSSYEQYF
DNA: TGTGCCAGCACTGCAAATGCAGGTTCCTCCTACGAGCAGTACTTC

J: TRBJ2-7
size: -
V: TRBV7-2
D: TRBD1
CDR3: CASSLRGQGDEQYF
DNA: TGTGCCAGCAGCTTACGGGGACAGGGGGACGAGCAGTACTTC

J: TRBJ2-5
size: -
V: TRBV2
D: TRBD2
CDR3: CASSESSGRVWETQYF
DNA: TGTGCCAGCAGTGAATCTAGCGGGAGGGTCTGGGAGACCCAGTACTTC

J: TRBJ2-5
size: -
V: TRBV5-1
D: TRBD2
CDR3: CASSSLLASGIQTNQETQYF
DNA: TGCGCCAGCAGCTCCCTGTTGGCTAGCGGGATCCAAACCAACCAAGAGACCCAGTACTTC

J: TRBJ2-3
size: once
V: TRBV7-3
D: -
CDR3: CASSPRGGADTQYF
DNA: TGTGCCAGCAGCCCAAGGGGGGGAGCAGATACGCAGTATTTT

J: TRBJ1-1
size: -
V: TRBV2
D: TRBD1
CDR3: CASSVYRGQTEAFF
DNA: TGTGCCAGCAGTGTATACAGGGGGCAAACTGAAGCTTTCTTT

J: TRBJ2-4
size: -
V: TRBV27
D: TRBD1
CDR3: CASSPRGKGWDIQYF
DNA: TGTGCCAGCTCCCCCAGGGGGAAGGGGTGGGACATTCAGTACTTC

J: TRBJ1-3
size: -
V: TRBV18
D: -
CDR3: CASSPSGNGNTIYF
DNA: TGTGCCAGCTCACCATCAGGGAATGGAAACACCATATATTTT

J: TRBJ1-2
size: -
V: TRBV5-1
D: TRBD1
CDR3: CASSQGQGSGYTF
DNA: TGCGCCAGCAGCCAGGGACAGGGGAGTGGCTACACCTTC

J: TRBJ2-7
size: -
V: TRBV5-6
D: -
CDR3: CASSLAFSGSPYEQYF
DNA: TGTGCCAGCAGCTTGGCCTTTTCAGGGTCCCCCTACGAGCAGTACTTC

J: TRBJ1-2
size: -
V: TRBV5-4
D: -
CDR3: CASSLNSGLNYGYTF
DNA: TGTGCCAGCAGCTTGAACTCAGGGTTGAACTATGGCTACACCTTC

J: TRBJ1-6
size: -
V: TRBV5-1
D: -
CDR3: CASSLQGSSYNSPLHF
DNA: TGCGCCAGCAGTCTTCAGGGAAGCTCCTATAATTCACCCCTCCACTTT

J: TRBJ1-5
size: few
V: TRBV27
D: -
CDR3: CASSLSLGRRIQPQHF
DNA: TGTGCCAGCAGTTTATCCCTGGGCCGTAGAATTCAGCCCCAGCATTTT

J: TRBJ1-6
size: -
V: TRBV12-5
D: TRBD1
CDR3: CASGLGQGDNSPLHF
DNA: TGTGCTAGTGGTTTGGGACAGGGGGATAATTCACCCCTCCACTTT

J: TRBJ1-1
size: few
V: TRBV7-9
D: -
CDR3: CASSLDVRQEAFF
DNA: TGTGCCAGCAGCTTAGATGTCCGACAGGAAGCTTTCTTT

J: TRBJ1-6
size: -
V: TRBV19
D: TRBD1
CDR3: CASSIQGGSPLHF
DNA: TGTGCCAGTAGTATCCAAGGGGGCTCACCCCTCCACTTT

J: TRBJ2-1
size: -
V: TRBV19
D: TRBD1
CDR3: CASTTDRGLYNEQFF
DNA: TGTGCCAGTACAACGGACAGGGGGCTATACAATGAGCAGTTCTTC

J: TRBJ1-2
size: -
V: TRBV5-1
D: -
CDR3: CASSLDPGVVGYTF
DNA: TGCGCCAGCAGCTTGGATCCAGGGGTGGTTGGCTACACCTTC

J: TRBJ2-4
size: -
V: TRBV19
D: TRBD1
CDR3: CASSRQGRENIQYF
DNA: TGTGCCAGTAGTAGACAGGGCCGGGAAAACATTCAGTACTTC

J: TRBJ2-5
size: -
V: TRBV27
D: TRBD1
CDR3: CASSFQGARETQYF
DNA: TGTGCCAGCAGTTTCCAGGGGGCAAGGGAGACCCAGTACTTC

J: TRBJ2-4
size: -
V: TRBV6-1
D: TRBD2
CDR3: CASSDGGSVKNIQYF
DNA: TGTGCCAGCAGTGACGGGGGGAGCGTCAAAAACATTCAGTACTTC

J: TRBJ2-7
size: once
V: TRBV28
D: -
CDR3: CASSLEGTDSYEQYF
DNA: TGTGCCAGCAGTTTGGAGGGGACAGACTCCTACGAGCAGTACTTC

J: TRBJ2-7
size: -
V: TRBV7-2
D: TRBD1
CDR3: CASSFAGGQGSYEQYF
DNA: TGTGCCAGCAGCTTCGCCGGGGGACAGGGGTCCTACGAGCAGTACTTC

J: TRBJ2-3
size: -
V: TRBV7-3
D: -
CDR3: CASSSAGTDTQYF
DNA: TGTGCCAGCAGTTCCGCGGGAACAGATACGCAGTATTTT

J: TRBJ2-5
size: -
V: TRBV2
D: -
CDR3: CASSAGTRETQYF
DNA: TGTGCCAGCAGTGCCGGGACAAGGGAGACCCAGTACTTC

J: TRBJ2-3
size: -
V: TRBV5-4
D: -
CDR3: CASSHNKGDTQYF
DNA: TGTGCCAGCAGCCATAACAAGGGGGATACGCAGTATTTT

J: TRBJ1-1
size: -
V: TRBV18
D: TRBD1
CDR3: CASSSKQGSGTEAFF
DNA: TGTGCCAGCTCATCGAAACAGGGGAGCGGCACTGAAGCTTTCTTT

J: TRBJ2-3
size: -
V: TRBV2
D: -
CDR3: CASSAGPSTDTQYF
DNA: TGTGCCAGCAGTGCGGGTCCAAGCACAGATACGCAGTATTTT

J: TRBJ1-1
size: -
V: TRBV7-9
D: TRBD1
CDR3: CASSSTGTGHPRVAFF
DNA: TGTGCCAGCAGCTCGACCGGGACAGGACACCCAAGGGTAGCTTTCTTT

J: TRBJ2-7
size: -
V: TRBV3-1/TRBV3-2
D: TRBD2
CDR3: CASSQRGGTRVYEQYF
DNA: TGTGCCAGCAGCCAACGAGGGGGGACTAGAGTCTACGAGCAGTACTTC